This record looks at one T cell receptor beta chain sequence and its context. Antigen: not known. From germline, CDR1 is LGHNA and CDR2 YSLEER. The CDR3 loop spans 14 amino acids. V gave up 1 base and J gave up 0 bases, with 7 bases separating them. The source of the sample is a study of graft-versus-host responses after intestinal transplantation. Study context: Transplants were multivisceral, liver-intestinal, or isolated intestinal.

Clones were read by immunoSEQ multiplex PCR, and TCRdb kept only the in-frame ones, dropping some. The sample consists of tens of thousands of clones, 90% to 95% of them appearing once. Study-wide results and limits: Allograft clonal ratios (graft-versus-host to host-versus-graft) were high in patients who had graft-donor T cell macrochimerism.

This TCR was recovered from a human donor who received an intestinal transplant. The specimen was unstimulated CD8+ T cells sorted from spleen or lymph node cells, collected before intestinal transplant. The gene calls are TRBV4-3 and TRBJ2-7; D is perhaps TRBD2 (6 bases). The CDR3 protein is CASSQGTTSYEQYF. CDR3 bases: TGCGCCAGCAGCCAAGGGACTACCTCCTACGAGCAGTACTTC.